Presented here are 6 T cell receptor beta chains from one specimen sequenced in a study of cytomegalovirus exposure and HLA in healthy donors. A multiplex PCR was run with 60 Vbeta primers and 13 Jbeta primers. Measured with immunoSEQ multiplex PCR; TCRdb has only the in-frame clones, and not every one. The sample has 65,000 to 85,000 clones, approximately 84% seen once; the top ten hold roughly 2.4%. The sample taken for sequencing was PBMCs. These receptors were collected from a woman aged 45-65 years in good health and CMV-seronegative.

The J gene is TRBJ1-3, the V gene TRBV28, with unresolved D. This CDR3 has 14 amino acids. CDR1 MDHEN and CDR2 SYDVKM come from the germline V gene. Between the trimmed V and J ends, which lost 5 bases and 4 bases, there was a span of 12 bases. The CDR3 DNA sequence: TGTGCCAGCAGTACTCGGGTTGGGGGAAACACCATATATTTT. Residues: CASSTRVGGNTIYF.

Only one count was recorded for this clone. The chain combines TRBV7-2 with TRBJ2-5; 7 bases are shared with TRBD2. The germline gives CDR1 SGHTA, CDR2 FQGNSA. The CDR3 consists of 12 residues. Unmatched junction bases numbered 0, after V lost 5 bases and J lost 3 bases. As DNA, the CDR3 is TGTGCCAGCAGCGGGGGGGAAGAGACCCAGTACTTC. This encodes CASSGGEETQYF.

CDR3: CASSIDGRVEGRYNEQFF. As DNA, the CDR3 is TGTGCCAGTAGTATAGATGGGAGGGTAGAGGGCCGCTACAATGAGCAGTTCTTC. The rearrangement links TRBV19 to TRBJ2-1; 7 bases agree with TRBD2. This CDR3 spans 18 amino acids. Germline trimming cut 0 bases from V and 3 bases from J; bases unmatched to any gene: 11. CDR1 and CDR2 (germline): LNHDA, SQIVND (reference sequence).

The chain links TRBV19 to TRBJ1-1; D unresolved. Trimming removed 2 bases at V and 1 base at J, with 5 bases between. Looked up from germline, CDR1 is LNHDA and CDR2 is SQIVND (reference sequence). This CDR3 comprises 13 residues. The CDR3 DNA sequence: TGTGCCAGTAGTATAATTAAGAACACTGAAGCTTTCTTT. This translates into CASSIIKNTEAFF.

The chain recombines TRBV5-4 with TRBJ2-7; 9 bases align to TRBD2. Per germline, CDR1 SGHNT and CDR2 YYREEE (reference sequence). This CDR3 comprises 17 residues. V gave up 0 bases and J gave up 7 bases; unmatched junction bases: 14. The CDR3 spells CASSLAGIAGVRGEQYF. CDR3 nucleotides: TGTGCCAGCAGCTTGGCAGGCATAGCGGGAGTGAGGGGAGAGCAGTACTTC. The full variable domain, in which reference TRBV5-4 and TRBJ2-7 provide the parts outside the CDR3, is ETGVTQSPTHLIKTRGQQVTLRCSSQSGHNTVSWYQQALGQGPQFIFQYYREEENGRGNFPPRFSGLQFPNYSSELNVNALELDDSALYLCASSLAGIAGVRGEQYFGPGTRLTVT.

V and J are TRBV4-2 and TRBJ2-3; TRBD2 agrees at 8 bases. The length of the CDR3 is 16 residues. CDR1 is LGHNA and CDR2 is YNFKEQ in the germline V gene. The junction had 4 bases not matched to a gene; V was cut back by 0 bases and J by 2 bases. CDR3 in DNA: TGTGCCAGCAGCCAAGAGTGGCGGGGGGTCACAGATACGCAGTATTTT. Amino acids: CASSQEWRGVTDTQYF.